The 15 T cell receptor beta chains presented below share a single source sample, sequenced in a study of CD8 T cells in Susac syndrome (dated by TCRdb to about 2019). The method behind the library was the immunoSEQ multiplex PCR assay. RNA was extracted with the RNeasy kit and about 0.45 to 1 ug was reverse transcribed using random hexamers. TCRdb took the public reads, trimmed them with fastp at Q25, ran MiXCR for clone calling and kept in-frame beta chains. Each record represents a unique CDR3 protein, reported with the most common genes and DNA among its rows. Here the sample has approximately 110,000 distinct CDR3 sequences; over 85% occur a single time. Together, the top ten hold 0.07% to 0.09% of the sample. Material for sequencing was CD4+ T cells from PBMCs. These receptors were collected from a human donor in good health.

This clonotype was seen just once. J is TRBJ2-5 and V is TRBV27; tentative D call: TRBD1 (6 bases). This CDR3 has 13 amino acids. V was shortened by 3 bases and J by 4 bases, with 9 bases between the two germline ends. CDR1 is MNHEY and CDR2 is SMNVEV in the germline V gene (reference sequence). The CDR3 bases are TGTGCCAGCAGTTTGGGGGCCGGAGAGACCCAGTACTTC. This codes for CASSLGAGETQYF.

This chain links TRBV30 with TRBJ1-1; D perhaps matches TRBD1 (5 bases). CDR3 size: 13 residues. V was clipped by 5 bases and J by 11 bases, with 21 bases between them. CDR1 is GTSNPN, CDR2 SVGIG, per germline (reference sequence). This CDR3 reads CAWFKGTPRKAFF. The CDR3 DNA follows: TGTGCCTGGTTTAAAGGGACTCCCAGGAAGGCTTTCTTT.

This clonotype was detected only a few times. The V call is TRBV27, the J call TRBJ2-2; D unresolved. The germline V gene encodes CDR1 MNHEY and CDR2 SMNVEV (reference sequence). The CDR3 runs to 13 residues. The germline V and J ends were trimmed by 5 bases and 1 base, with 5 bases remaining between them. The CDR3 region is CASSPLNTGELFF. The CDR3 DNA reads TGTGCCAGCAGTCCGCTGAACACCGGGGAGCTGTTTTTT.

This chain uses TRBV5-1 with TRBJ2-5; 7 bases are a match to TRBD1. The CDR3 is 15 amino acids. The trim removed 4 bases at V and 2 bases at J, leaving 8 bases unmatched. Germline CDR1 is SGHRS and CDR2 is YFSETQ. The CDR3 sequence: CASSHNRGGQETQYF. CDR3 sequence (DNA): TGCGCCAGCAGCCACAACAGGGGCGGGCAAGAGACCCAGTACTTC.

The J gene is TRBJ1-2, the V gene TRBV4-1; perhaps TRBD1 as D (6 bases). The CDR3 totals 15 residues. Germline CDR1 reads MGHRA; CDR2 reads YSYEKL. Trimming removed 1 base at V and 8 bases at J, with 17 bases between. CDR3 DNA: TGCGCCAGCAGCCAAGTATACAGGGAAATAAACGGCTACACCTTC. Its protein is CASSQVYREINGYTF.

CDR3 bases: TGTGCCTGGAGTGCGAGTTGGAGCAATCAGCCCCAGCATTTT. The encoded protein is CAWSASWSNQPQHF. The chain couples TRBV30 to TRBJ1-5; D is ambiguous. Trimming cost V 1 base and J 1 base, with 8 bases left between them. Germline CDR1 and CDR2: GTSNPN and SVGIG (reference sequence). There are 14 residues in the CDR3. Together with reference TRBV30 and TRBJ1-5, the CDR3 gives the full variable domain: SQTIHQWPATLVQPVGSPLSLECTVEGTSNPNLYWYRQAAGRGLQLLFYSVGIGQISSEVPQNLSASRPQDRQFILSSKKLLLSDSGFYLCAWSASWSNQPQHFGDGTRLSIL.

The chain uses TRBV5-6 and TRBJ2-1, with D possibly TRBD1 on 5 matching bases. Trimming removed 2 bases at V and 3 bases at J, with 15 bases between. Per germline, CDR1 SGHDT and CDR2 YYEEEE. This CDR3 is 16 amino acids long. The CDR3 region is CASSFRTTLYYNEQFF. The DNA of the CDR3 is TGTGCCAGCAGCTTCAGGACAACCCTGTACTACAATGAGCAGTTCTTC.

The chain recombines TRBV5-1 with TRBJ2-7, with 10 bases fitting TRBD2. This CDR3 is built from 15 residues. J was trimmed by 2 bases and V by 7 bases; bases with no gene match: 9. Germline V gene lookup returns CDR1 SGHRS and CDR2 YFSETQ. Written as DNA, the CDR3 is TGCGCCAGCGCTTCTAGCGGGAGTGCTACCTACGAGCAGTACTTC. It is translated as CASASSGSATYEQYF. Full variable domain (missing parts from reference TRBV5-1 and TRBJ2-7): KAGVTQTPRYLIKTRGQQVTLSCSPISGHRSVSWYQQTPGQGLQFLFEYFSETQRNKGNFPGRFSGRQFSNSRSEMNVSTLELGDSALYLCASASSGSATYEQYFGPGTRLTVT.

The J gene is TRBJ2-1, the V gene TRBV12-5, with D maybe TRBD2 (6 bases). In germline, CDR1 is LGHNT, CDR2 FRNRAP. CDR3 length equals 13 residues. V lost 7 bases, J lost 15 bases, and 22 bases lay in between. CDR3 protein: CASAPRRGKPRFF. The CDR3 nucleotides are TGTGCTAGTGCCCCCCGACGCGGGAAACCAAGGTTCTTC.

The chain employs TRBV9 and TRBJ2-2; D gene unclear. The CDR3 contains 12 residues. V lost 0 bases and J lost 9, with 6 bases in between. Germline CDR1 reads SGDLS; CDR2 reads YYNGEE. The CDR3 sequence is CASSVDSRELFF. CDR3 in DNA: TGTGCCAGCAGCGTAGACAGCAGGGAGCTGTTTTTT.

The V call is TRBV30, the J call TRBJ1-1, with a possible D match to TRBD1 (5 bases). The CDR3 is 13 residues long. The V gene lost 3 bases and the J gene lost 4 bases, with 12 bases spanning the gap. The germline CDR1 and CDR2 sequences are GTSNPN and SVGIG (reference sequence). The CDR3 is CAWSGTLSTEAFF. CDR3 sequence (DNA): TGTGCCTGGAGCGGGACTTTGAGCACTGAAGCTTTCTTT.

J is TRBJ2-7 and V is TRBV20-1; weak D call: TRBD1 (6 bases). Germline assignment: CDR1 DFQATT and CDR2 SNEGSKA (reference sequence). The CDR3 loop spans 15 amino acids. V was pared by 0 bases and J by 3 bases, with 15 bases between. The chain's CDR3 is CSARDPRDTFYEQYF. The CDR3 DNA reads TGCAGTGCTAGAGATCCCCGGGACACCTTCTACGAGCAGTACTTC.

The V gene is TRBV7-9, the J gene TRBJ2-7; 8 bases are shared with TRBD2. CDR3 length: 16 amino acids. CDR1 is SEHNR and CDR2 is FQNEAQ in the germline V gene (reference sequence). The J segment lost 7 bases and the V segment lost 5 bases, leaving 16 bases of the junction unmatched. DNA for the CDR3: TGTGCCAGCAGCCCCCGTAGGAGCGGGAGACGTTGGGAGCAGTACTTC. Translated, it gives CASSPRRSGRRWEQYF.

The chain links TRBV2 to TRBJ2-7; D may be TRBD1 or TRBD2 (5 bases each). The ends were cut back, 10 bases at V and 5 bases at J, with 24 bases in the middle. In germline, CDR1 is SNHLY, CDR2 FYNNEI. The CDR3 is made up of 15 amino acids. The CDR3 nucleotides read TGTGCCACCAAGCAGCGATCAGGGAGTAACCACGAGCAGTACTTC. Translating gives CATKQRSGSNHEQYF.

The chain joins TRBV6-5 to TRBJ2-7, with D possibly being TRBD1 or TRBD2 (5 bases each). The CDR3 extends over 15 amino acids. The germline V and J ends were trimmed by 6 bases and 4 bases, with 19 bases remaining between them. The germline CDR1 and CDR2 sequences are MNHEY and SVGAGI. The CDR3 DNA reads TGTGCCAGCAGCGCCCCGGGACGTGGAAAGTACGAGCAGTACTTC. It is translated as CASSAPGRGKYEQYF.